These T cell receptor beta chains were read from a single sample in a study of response to subunit inactivated influenza vaccine. From the RT-PCR reads, TCRdb called clonotypes with MiXCR, one entry per CDR3 protein. The sample lists under 850,000 distinct CDR3 sequences, less than 20% occurring once. The sequencing used PBMCs from blood, collected about 5 days after vaccination. These receptors came from a man in his fifties or sixties who received an inactivated influenza vaccine. CDR3s include the opening cysteine and the closing phenylalanine or tryptophan. The order of the fields is V gene, J gene, clone size, D gene, CDR3 protein, CDR3 DNA. D genes are given only for firm matches. A clone size is listed for some rows: how often the clone was seen (once, few, many), or a class if it is expanded.

v_gene: TRBV7-6; j_gene: TRBJ2-3; abundance: NA; d_gene: TRBD2; CDR3aa: CASSSTGGPIDTQYF; CDR3nt: TGTGCCAGCAGCTCCACGGGGGGGCCTATAGATACGCAGTATTTT
v_gene: TRBV5-1; j_gene: TRBJ2-2; abundance: once; d_gene: NA; CDR3aa: CASSLSGKTGGGELFF; CDR3nt: TGCGCCAGCAGCTTATCCGGGAAAACGGGTGGCGGGGAGCTGTTTTTT
v_gene: TRBV10-3; j_gene: TRBJ2-1; abundance: NA; d_gene: NA; CDR3aa: CAINTGASKPQWDEQFF; CDR3nt: TGTGCCATCAATACCGGGGCCTCAAAACCTCAGTGGGATGAGCAGTTCTTC
v_gene: TRBV5-1; j_gene: TRBJ1-1; abundance: NA; d_gene: NA; CDR3aa: CASSRNTGGWTEAFF; CDR3nt: TGCGCCAGCAGCCGGAACACGGGGGGTTGGACTGAAGCTTTCTTT
v_gene: TRBV29-1; j_gene: TRBJ1-2; abundance: once; d_gene: NA; CDR3aa: CSVVQGLHGYTF; CDR3nt: TGCAGCGTCGTTCAGGGTCTCCATGGCTACACCTTC
v_gene: TRBV18; j_gene: TRBJ1-2; abundance: NA; d_gene: TRBD1; CDR3aa: CASSTRTGGGYTF; CDR3nt: TGTGCCAGCTCAACAAGGACAGGGGGTGGCTACACCTTC
v_gene: TRBV11-2; j_gene: TRBJ2-5; abundance: NA; d_gene: TRBD2; CDR3aa: CASSAGGFRETQYF; CDR3nt: TGTGCCAGCAGCGCGGGGGGGTTCAGGGAGACCCAGTACTTC
v_gene: TRBV10-3; j_gene: TRBJ2-3; abundance: few; d_gene: TRBD2; CDR3aa: CAISKAGGGSTDTQYF; CDR3nt: TGTGCCATCAGCAAAGCGGGCGGGGGGAGCACAGATACGCAGTATTTT
v_gene: TRBV4-3; j_gene: TRBJ1-2; abundance: few; d_gene: NA; CDR3aa: CASSLSRTYYYGYTF; CDR3nt: TGCGCCAGCAGCCTATCAAGGACGTACTACTATGGCTACACCTTC
v_gene: TRBV7-8; j_gene: TRBJ2-2; abundance: once; d_gene: TRBD2; CDR3aa: CASSSQGLAESTGELFF; CDR3nt: TGTGCCAGCAGCTCCCAGGGACTAGCGGAGTCCACCGGGGAGCTGTTTTTT
v_gene: TRBV12-3/TRBV12-4; j_gene: TRBJ2-5; abundance: many; d_gene: NA; CDR3aa: CASSLEAYQETQYF; CDR3nt: TGTGCCAGCAGTTTAGAGGCGTACCAAGAGACCCAGTACTTC
v_gene: TRBV4-3; j_gene: TRBJ2-7; abundance: NA; d_gene: TRBD2; CDR3aa: CASSQGSRAGGHEQYF; CDR3nt: TGCGCCAGCAGCCAAGGGTCACGAGCGGGAGGACACGAGCAGTACTTC
v_gene: TRBV7-2; j_gene: TRBJ2-5; abundance: few; d_gene: TRBD2; CDR3aa: CASSLTGLPQYF; CDR3nt: TGTGCCAGCAGCTTAACGGGACTACCTCAGTACTTC
v_gene: TRBV9; j_gene: TRBJ2-5; abundance: few; d_gene: TRBD1; CDR3aa: CASSVGIDRAETQYF; CDR3nt: TGTGCCAGCAGCGTAGGGATTGACAGGGCGGAGACCCAGTACTTC
v_gene: TRBV12-3/TRBV12-4; j_gene: TRBJ2-2; abundance: once; d_gene: NA; CDR3aa: CASRPGPVNSGELFF; CDR3nt: TGTGCCAGCAGGCCAGGTCCCGTGAACTCCGGGGAGCTGTTTTTT
v_gene: TRBV7-2; j_gene: TRBJ2-7; abundance: few; d_gene: TRBD1; CDR3aa: CASSLLGTGRWEQYF; CDR3nt: TGTGCCAGCAGCCTTCTGGGGACAGGGAGGTGGGAGCAGTACTTC
v_gene: TRBV19; j_gene: TRBJ2-1; abundance: few; d_gene: NA; CDR3aa: CASSINRAATDNEQFF; CDR3nt: TGTGCCAGTAGTATAAACCGGGCGGCAACTGACAATGAGCAGTTCTTC
v_gene: TRBV7-9; j_gene: TRBJ1-5; abundance: NA; d_gene: NA; CDR3aa: CASSLGPTKGNQPQHF; CDR3nt: TGTGCCAGCAGCTTAGGGCCAACTAAAGGCAATCAGCCCCAGCATTTT
v_gene: TRBV3-1; j_gene: TRBJ2-1; abundance: NA; d_gene: TRBD2; CDR3aa: CASSQVPSGGVEQFF; CDR3nt: TGTGCCAGCAGCCAAGTGCCTAGCGGGGGGGTTGAGCAGTTCTTC
v_gene: TRBV12-3/TRBV12-4; j_gene: TRBJ1-2; abundance: few; d_gene: TRBD1; CDR3aa: CASSLRIADRGNYGYTF; CDR3nt: TGTGCCAGCAGTTTGAGGATTGCTGACAGGGGGAACTATGGCTACACCTTC
v_gene: TRBV7-9; j_gene: TRBJ2-7; abundance: few; d_gene: TRBD2; CDR3aa: CASSSRGAGGEQYF; CDR3nt: TGTGCCAGCAGCTCTCGGGGAGCGGGAGGCGAGCAGTACTTC
v_gene: TRBV9; j_gene: TRBJ2-7; abundance: few; d_gene: NA; CDR3aa: CASSFRSTSYEQYF; CDR3nt: TGTGCCAGCAGCTTCCGGTCCACATCCTACGAGCAGTACTTC
v_gene: TRBV6-1; j_gene: TRBJ1-5; abundance: few; d_gene: TRBD1; CDR3aa: CASSPLQGSNQPQHF; CDR3nt: TGTGCCAGCAGTCCCTTACAGGGGAGCAATCAGCCCCAGCATTTT
v_gene: TRBV5-1; j_gene: TRBJ2-1; abundance: NA; d_gene: TRBD2; CDR3aa: CASSSTSFNEQFF; CDR3nt: TGCGCCAGCAGCTCGACTAGCTTCAATGAGCAGTTCTTC
v_gene: TRBV20-1; j_gene: TRBJ2-2; abundance: few; d_gene: TRBD1; CDR3aa: CSARTGRSAGELFF; CDR3nt: TGCAGTGCTCGGACAGGGAGGTCGGCCGGGGAGCTGTTTTTT
v_gene: TRBV6-1; j_gene: TRBJ2-7; abundance: NA; d_gene: NA; CDR3aa: CASRRTASAEQYF; CDR3nt: TGTGCCAGCAGACGGACTGCGTCGGCTGAGCAGTACTTC
v_gene: TRBV4-3; j_gene: TRBJ2-1; abundance: NA; d_gene: NA; CDR3aa: CASSQDGFSYNEQFF; CDR3nt: TGCGCCAGCAGCCAAGATGGCTTTTCCTACAATGAGCAGTTCTTC
v_gene: TRBV4-3; j_gene: TRBJ2-5; abundance: few; d_gene: NA; CDR3aa: CASSQDTASRETQYF; CDR3nt: TGCGCCAGCAGCCAAGATACGGCGTCGAGGGAGACCCAGTACTTC
v_gene: TRBV6-5; j_gene: TRBJ2-1; abundance: NA; d_gene: TRBD1; CDR3aa: CASSYGTEDNEQFF; CDR3nt: TGTGCCAGCAGTTACGGGACAGAAGACAATGAGCAGTTCTTC
v_gene: TRBV5-6; j_gene: TRBJ2-5; abundance: many; d_gene: NA; CDR3aa: CASSLWTVQETQYF; CDR3nt: TGTGCCAGCAGCTTATGGACAGTCCAAGAGACCCAGTACTTC
v_gene: TRBV27; j_gene: TRBJ1-6; abundance: NA; d_gene: NA; CDR3aa: CASSTHNSPLHF; CDR3nt: TGTGCCAGCAGCACACACAATTCACCCCTCCACTTT
v_gene: TRBV7-9; j_gene: TRBJ2-1; abundance: few; d_gene: NA; CDR3aa: CASSWQDEQFF; CDR3nt: TGTGCCAGCAGCTGGCAGGATGAGCAGTTCTTC
v_gene: TRBV5-1; j_gene: TRBJ1-1; abundance: NA; d_gene: NA; CDR3aa: CASSPDFFGVNTEAFF; CDR3nt: TGCGCCAGCAGCCCGGACTTTTTTGGGGTGAACACTGAAGCTTTCTTT
v_gene: TRBV2; j_gene: TRBJ1-5; abundance: NA; d_gene: NA; CDR3aa: CASSEGVDQPQHF; CDR3nt: TGTGCCAGCAGTGAAGGGGTTGATCAGCCCCAGCATTTT
v_gene: TRBV12-3/TRBV12-4; j_gene: TRBJ2-3; abundance: many; d_gene: NA; CDR3aa: CASSFVLGTGTDTQYF; CDR3nt: TGTGCCAGCAGTTTCGTTTTGGGGACCGGCACAGATACGCAGTATTTT
v_gene: TRBV4-1; j_gene: TRBJ2-5; abundance: NA; d_gene: NA; CDR3aa: CASSQWRGRQETQYF; CDR3nt: TGCGCCAGCAGCCAATGGAGGGGGAGACAAGAGACCCAGTACTTC
v_gene: TRBV6-1; j_gene: TRBJ2-2; abundance: NA; d_gene: TRBD1; CDR3aa: CASRAGQGGSGELFF; CDR3nt: TGTGCCAGCAGGGCGGGACAGGGAGGATCCGGGGAGCTGTTTTTT
v_gene: TRBV6-1; j_gene: TRBJ2-1; abundance: few; d_gene: TRBD1; CDR3aa: CASSADRYWYNEQFF; CDR3nt: TGTGCCAGCAGTGCGGACAGGTATTGGTACAATGAGCAGTTCTTC
v_gene: TRBV5-1; j_gene: TRBJ2-3; abundance: NA; d_gene: NA; CDR3aa: CASSPDPASNTQYF; CDR3nt: TGCGCCAGCAGCCCGGATCCTGCATCCAATACGCAGTATTTT
v_gene: TRBV6-6; j_gene: TRBJ1-1; abundance: NA; d_gene: NA; CDR3aa: CASSYDSNTEAFF; CDR3nt: TGTGCCAGCAGTTACGACAGTAACACTGAAGCTTTCTTT
v_gene: TRBV4-1; j_gene: TRBJ1-6; abundance: NA; d_gene: NA; CDR3aa: CASSQEEGYRSPLHF; CDR3nt: TGCGCCAGCAGCCAAGAAGAAGGGTACCGATCACCCCTCCACTTT
v_gene: TRBV7-8; j_gene: TRBJ1-2; abundance: few; d_gene: NA; CDR3aa: CASSRNPFYGYTF; CDR3nt: TGTGCCAGCAGCCGTAATCCCTTCTATGGCTACACCTTC
v_gene: TRBV20-1; j_gene: TRBJ2-2; abundance: few; d_gene: TRBD2; CDR3aa: CSASPSGGAVTGELFF; CDR3nt: TGCAGTGCTAGTCCTAGCGGGGGGGCCGTCACCGGGGAGCTGTTTTTT
v_gene: TRBV7-9; j_gene: TRBJ2-1; abundance: NA; d_gene: TRBD2; CDR3aa: CASSLGVAGGRDNEQFF; CDR3nt: TGTGCCAGCAGCTTAGGGGTAGCGGGAGGCCGGGACAATGAGCAGTTCTTC
v_gene: TRBV9; j_gene: TRBJ2-3; abundance: many; d_gene: TRBD1; CDR3aa: CASSGSRDRVTDTQYF; CDR3nt: TGTGCCAGCAGCGGGTCCCGGGACAGGGTCACAGATACGCAGTATTTT